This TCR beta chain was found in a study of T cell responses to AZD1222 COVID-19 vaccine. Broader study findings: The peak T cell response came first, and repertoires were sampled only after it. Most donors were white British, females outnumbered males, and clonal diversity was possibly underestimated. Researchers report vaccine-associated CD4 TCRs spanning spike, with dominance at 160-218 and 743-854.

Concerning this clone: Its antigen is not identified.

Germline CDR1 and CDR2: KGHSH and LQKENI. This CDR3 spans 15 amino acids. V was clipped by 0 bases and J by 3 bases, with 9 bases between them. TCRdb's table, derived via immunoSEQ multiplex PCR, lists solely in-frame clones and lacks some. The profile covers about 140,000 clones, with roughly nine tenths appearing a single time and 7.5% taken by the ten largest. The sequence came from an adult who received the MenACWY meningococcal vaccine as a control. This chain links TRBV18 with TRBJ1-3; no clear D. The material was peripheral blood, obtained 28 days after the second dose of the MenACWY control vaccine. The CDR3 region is CASSPPEGFGNTIYF. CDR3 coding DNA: TGTGCCAGCTCACCACCGGAAGGGTTTGGAAACACCATATATTTT.